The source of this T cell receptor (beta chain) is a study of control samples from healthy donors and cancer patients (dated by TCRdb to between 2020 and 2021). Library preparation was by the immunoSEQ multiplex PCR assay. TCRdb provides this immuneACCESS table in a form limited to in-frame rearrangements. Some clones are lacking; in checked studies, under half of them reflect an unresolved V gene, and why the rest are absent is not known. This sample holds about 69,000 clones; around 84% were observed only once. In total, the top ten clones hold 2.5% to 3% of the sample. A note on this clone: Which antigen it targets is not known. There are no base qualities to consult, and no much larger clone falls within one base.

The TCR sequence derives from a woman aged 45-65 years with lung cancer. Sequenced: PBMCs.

Here is the DNA: TGTGCCAGCACGGCGGGGGGCACAGATACGCAGTATTTT. Translated, this gives CASTAGGTDTQYF. The rearranged segments are TRBV28 and TRBJ2-3, with TRBD2 identical over 7 junction bases. CDR1 and CDR2, looked up from the germline V gene, are MDHEN and SYDVKM. The CDR3 covers 13 residues, taking in both the cysteine and the phenylalanine. The kept DNA is CDR3 alone, 39 bases in frame from the first base. After removal of 7 bases from V and 1 base from J, the junction retains 2 bases not matched to a gene. The entire variable domain, with the stretches around the CDR3 drawn from the reference TRBV28 and TRBJ2-3 proteins, is DVKVTQSSRYLVKRTGEKVFLECVQDMDHENMFWYRQDPGLGLRLIYFSYDVKMKEKGDIPEGYSVSREKKERFSLILESASTNQTSMYLCASTAGGTDTQYFGPGTRLTVL.